These 25 T cell receptor beta chains came from one sample sequenced in a study of T cell responses to AZD1222 COVID-19 vaccine. TCRdb keeps only in-frame clones here, not all; method: immunoSEQ multiplex PCR. The repertoire holds more than 100,000 clones, with about 85% as singletons. The material was peripheral blood, obtained on day 0 of AZD1222 vaccination. The receptors come from an adult in good health.

The count of this clone is one. The rearrangement joins TRBV19 to TRBJ1-5; D gene unclear. Germline CDR1 reads LNHDA; CDR2 reads SQIVND (reference sequence). V lost 3 bases to trimming and J lost 0 bases, with 9 bases between them. The CDR3 loop spans 15 amino acids. The CDR3 DNA follows: TGTGCCAGTAGTATTAAGCAGATTAGCAATCAGCCCCAGCATTTT. It yields the protein CASSIKQISNQPQHF.

The J gene is TRBJ1-4, the V gene TRBV3-1 (or the pseudogene TRBV3-2); D gene unclear. The ends were cut back, 0 bases at V and 8 bases at J, with 13 bases in the middle. The germline V gene has CDR1 LGHDT and CDR2 YNNKEL (reference sequence). This CDR3 is 15 amino acids long. The CDR3 is CASSQDLQREEKLFF. DNA for the CDR3: TGTGCCAGCAGCCAAGATCTGCAAAGGGAGGAAAAACTGTTTTTT.

This clone was seen a handful of times. The V gene is TRBV5-5, the J gene TRBJ2-7; D remains unclear. In germline, CDR1 is SGHKS, CDR2 YYEKEE (reference sequence). The germline V and J ends were trimmed by 0 bases and 4 bases, with 20 bases remaining between them. This CDR3 region has 17 residues. The CDR3 nucleotides read TGTGCCAGCAGCTTGGAAAACCTAGTCGGTGGCGCGTACGAGCAGTACTTC. Translation: CASSLENLVGGAYEQYF.

V gene TRBV15 combines with J gene TRBJ2-3, with D maybe TRBD1 (6 bases). The CDR3 is made up of 15 amino acids. The V gene lost 3 bases and the J gene lost 3 bases, with 13 bases spanning the gap. Germline CDR1 reads LNHNV; CDR2 reads YYDKDF (reference sequence). This CDR3 is CATSSRQEETDTQYF. The DNA of the CDR3 is TGTGCCACCAGCAGCAGACAGGAGGAGACAGATACGCAGTATTTT.

A remark on this clone: A read error may produce the germline difference seen at one junction end. The chain links TRBV4-1 to TRBJ1-5, with 8 bases that match TRBD1. Germline CDR1 and CDR2: MGHRA and YSYEKL. The CDR3 extends over 15 amino acids. CDR3: CASSEDGQGNQPQHF. The CDR3 coding sequence is TGCGCCAGCAGCGAAGACGGACAGGGTAATCAGCCCCAGCATTTT.

This clone has a single count. This chain links TRBV28 with TRBJ2-7; TRBD1 agrees at 8 bases. This CDR3 spans 14 amino acids. V lost 6 bases and J lost 3; bases outside the gene matches: 7. CDR1 is MDHEN and CDR2 is SYDVKM in the germline V gene. CDR3 amino acids: CASSPADRDYEQYF. The CDR3, as DNA: TGTGCCAGCAGCCCCGCGGACAGGGACTACGAGCAGTACTTC.

This clone appeared a few times. This chain connects TRBV7-2 to TRBJ1-4, with D perhaps matching TRBD1 (5 bases). V dropped 6 bases and J dropped 5 bases, with 16 bases sitting between them. Germline lookup yields CDR1 SGHTA and CDR2 FQGNSA. The CDR3 length is 15 residues. CDR3 amino acids: CASSLWMGPNEKLFF. The CDR3 DNA reads as TGTGCCAGCAGTTTATGGATGGGGCCGAATGAAAAACTGTTTTTT.

V and J are TRBV7-9 and TRBJ2-7; the D gene is possibly TRBD1 (6 bases). Deletions cut 7 bases from V and 3 bases from J, with 19 bases between. The CDR3 is 15 residues long. From germline, CDR1 is SEHNR and CDR2 FQNEAQ (reference sequence). The CDR3 sequence: CASTAPGTWGYEQYF. CDR3 DNA sequence: TGTGCCAGCACTGCACCCGGGACATGGGGCTACGAGCAGTACTTC.

This clone was seen only once. The chain joins TRBV27 to TRBJ2-7; 11 bases fit TRBD2. Germline CDR1 reads MNHEY; CDR2 reads SMNVEV (reference sequence). The length of the CDR3 is 15 residues. V dropped 8 bases and J dropped 2; count of bases not matched to a gene: 8. The CDR3 here is CASSRGTSGAYEQYF. The CDR3 DNA is TGTGCCAGCTCCCGAGGGACTAGCGGCGCCTACGAGCAGTACTTC.

This clone was seen a single time. The genes are TRBV5-4 and TRBJ1-1; D is ambiguous. The germline V gene encodes CDR1 SGHNT and CDR2 YYREEE (reference sequence). V dropped 2 bases and J dropped 7 bases, with 6 bases sitting between them. The CDR3 runs to 11 residues. The CDR3, as DNA: TGTGCCAGCAGCTTTAGAGGTGAAGCTTTCTTT. It codes for CASSFRGEAFF.

This chain's CDR3 is CAWKGEGSNQPQHF. The CDR3 DNA is TGTGCCTGGAAGGGAGAAGGGAGCAATCAGCCCCAGCATTTT. The chain joins TRBV30 to TRBJ1-5; no definite D call. The V and J ends lost 4 bases and 1 base respectively, with 11 bases between them. The CDR3 consists of 14 residues. In germline, CDR1 is GTSNPN, CDR2 SVGIG (reference sequence).

The chain couples TRBV20-1 to TRBJ1-1; D gene ambiguous. CDR3 size: 11 residues. The V and J ends lost 1 base and 3 bases respectively, with 3 bases between them. CDR1 is DFQATT, CDR2 SNEGSKA, per germline (reference sequence). DNA of the CDR3: TGCAGTGCTAGAGTAGACACTGAAGCTTTCTTT. Translation gives CSARVDTEAFF.

The chain has TRBV12-5 and TRBJ1-3, with unresolved D. CDR3 length: 16 amino acids. The V and J ends lost 0 bases and 7 bases respectively, with 16 bases between them. The germline CDR1 and CDR2 sequences are LGHNT and FRNRAP. CDR3 nucleotides: TGTGCTAGTGGTTTGGTACTGGGGTTGGATTTGAACACCATATATTTT. Its protein product is CASGLVLGLDLNTIYF.

The chain uses TRBV18 and TRBJ1-4; D gene ambiguous. Trimming stripped 2 bases from V and 5 bases from J, with 12 bases between. CDR3 length equals 15 residues. Germline loops: CDR1 KGHSH, CDR2 LQKENI. CDR3 coding DNA: TGTGCCAGCTCACCAGGTGGCAGAAAAAATGAAAAACTGTTTTTT. As protein: CASSPGGRKNEKLFF.

This clone has just a few counts. The chain carries TRBV24-1 and TRBJ1-5; 7 bases are a match to TRBD1. The germline V gene has CDR1 KGHDR and CDR2 SFDVKD. Trimming took 9 bases from V and 5 from J; bases not matched to a gene: 6. The CDR3 sequence is 13 residues long. CDR3 protein: CATQGGFDQPQHF. In nucleotides, the CDR3 is TGTGCCACCCAGGGGGGGTTCGATCAGCCCCAGCATTTT.

The rearrangement links TRBV9 to TRBJ2-5, with D unresolved. The length of the CDR3 is 13 residues. CDR1 is SGDLS and CDR2 is YYNGEE in the germline V gene. Trimming removed 0 bases from V and 3 bases from J, with 6 bases in between. CDR3 loop: CASSVGGKETQYF. CDR3 bases: TGTGCCAGCAGCGTAGGGGGAAAAGAGACCCAGTACTTC.

The V call is TRBV4-2, the J call TRBJ2-1; 11 nucleotides line up with TRBD1. Germline trimming cut 5 bases from V and 6 bases from J; bases unmatched to any gene: 6. The germline V gene encodes CDR1 LGHNA and CDR2 YNFKEQ. This CDR3 has 15 amino acids. This CDR3 reads CASSTGQGAPNEQFF. The DNA of the CDR3 is TGTGCCAGCAGCACAGGACAGGGGGCGCCCAATGAGCAGTTCTTC.

This chain uses TRBV28 with TRBJ1-2; no reliable D call. The germline V and J ends were trimmed by 6 bases and 2 bases, with 13 bases remaining between them. The CDR3 totals 14 residues. Germline values: CDR1 MDHEN, CDR2 SYDVKM. The CDR3 region is CASRPDPLNYGYTF. CDR3 in DNA: TGTGCCAGCAGACCGGACCCTTTAAACTATGGCTACACCTTC.

The chain is built from TRBV6-2 or TRBV6-3 and TRBJ1-5; maybe TRBD1 (5 bases). The CDR3 has 15 residues. V was cut by 0 bases and J by 6 bases, with 12 bases left in between. Germline assignment: CDR1 MNHEY and CDR2 SVGEGT. CDR3 DNA sequence: TGTGCCAGCAGTTACTCCGGGACGGGGGGTCAGCCCCAGCATTTT. This encodes CASSYSGTGGQPQHF.

The chain links TRBV12-3 or TRBV12-4 to TRBJ1-5, with no clear D. Trimming cost V 5 bases and J 7 bases, with 9 bases left between them. The CDR3 is 12 amino acids. CDR3 bases: TGTGCCAGCAGTCCAAGCATACAGCCCCAGCATTTT. This codes for CASSPSIQPQHF.

The chain recombines TRBV6-6 with TRBJ2-3; 11 bases are shared with TRBD2. This CDR3 is 15 amino acids long. Trimming removed 7 bases from V and 5 bases from J; junction bases left unmatched: 8. Germline CDR1 MNHNY, CDR2 SVGAGI (reference sequence). Here the CDR3 reads CASTIAGGFGDTQYF. Written as DNA, the CDR3 is TGTGCCAGCACTATAGCGGGGGGGTTCGGAGATACGCAGTATTTT.

The rearrangement uses TRBV2 and TRBJ2-7; TRBD1 aligns across 7 bases. Germline loops: CDR1 SNHLY, CDR2 FYNNEI. Trimming removed 8 bases from V and 3 bases from J; junction bases left unmatched: 7. This CDR3 has 13 residues. The DNA of the CDR3 is TGTGCCAGCGCCCGGGACAGTAACTACGAGCAGTACTTC. It translates to CASARDSNYEQYF. The entire variable domain, with the rest obtained from reference TRBV2 and TRBJ2-7, is as follows: EPEVTQTPSHQVTQMGQEVILRCVPISNHLYFYWYRQILGQKVEFLVSFYNNEISEKSEIFDDQFSVERPDGSNFTLKIRSTKLEDSAMYFCASARDSNYEQYFGPGTRLTVT.

Details on this clone: This specimen includes other DNA sequences encoding the same CDR3. The chain has TRBV18 and TRBJ1-2; D is uncertain. Deletions cut 3 bases from V and 0 bases from J, with 8 bases between. The CDR3 is made up of 14 amino acids. CDR1 is KGHSH, CDR2 LQKENI, per germline. The CDR3 sequence: CASSPSGANYGYTF. The DNA for the CDR3 is TGTGCCAGCTCACCTTCGGGCGCTAACTATGGCTACACCTTC.

V and J are TRBV12-3 or TRBV12-4 and TRBJ1-5; no clear D. CDR3 length: 13 residues. The ends were cut back, 1 base at V and 9 bases at J, with 10 bases in the middle. The CDR3: CASSLGQSGPQHF. For the CDR3, the DNA is TGTGCCAGCAGTTTAGGGCAGAGCGGGCCCCAGCATTTT.

This clone turned up a few times. At one end, the junction sequence differs from germline, possibly due to a read error. V gene TRBV7-9 combines with J gene TRBJ2-4, with a tentative D call TRBD2 (6 bases). The CDR3 is 12 amino acids. Germline V gives CDR1 SEHNR, CDR2 FQNEAQ (reference sequence). The CDR3 region is CASSSPWGGWDF. In DNA, the CDR3 is TGTGCCAGCAGCTCCCCCTGGGGAGGCTGGGACTTC.